At least ten counts were recorded for the clone carrying this T cell receptor (beta chain). What it binds is not known. As part of library construction, unique molecular identifiers were attached to individual cDNA molecules. TCRdb itself ran the 5' RACE reads through MiXCR, one entry per CDR3 protein. The repertoire holds about 67,000 distinct CDR3 sequences, with roughly 11% as singletons. The data belong to a study of early T cells in non-severe SARS-CoV-2 infection. Study as a whole: Bulk RNA isolated from unsorted whole blood underwent sequencing; chains were not paired.

Study results and limitations: Anti-spike CD8 responses were favored by VDJdb matching, which missed private and CD4 specificities.

The sequenced sample consisted of whole blood. This sequence was found in an adult who was a healthcare worker with PCR-confirmed SARS-CoV-2 infection or an uninfected control (not recorded which).

The CDR3 is CASSLGQINEKLFF. The CDR3 nucleotides read TGTGCCAGCAGCTTAGGGCAGATCAATGAAAAACTGTTTTTT. This chain uses TRBV7-9 with TRBJ1-4, with D unclear. CDR1 is SEHNR and CDR2 is FQNEAQ in the germline V gene (reference sequence). The germline V and J ends were trimmed by 1 base and 5 bases, with 8 bases remaining between them. The CDR3 is made up of 14 amino acids.